This T cell receptor beta chain was captured by sequencing in a study of blood T cell repertoires in COVID-19. About the research overall: Sites in the United States, Italy and Spain provided acute and convalescent COVID-19 samples. Sample material is recorded as cDNA or gDNA derived from T cells, B-cell-depleted T cells, or PBMCs.

In the study's own analysis: Amplification with reference gene primers provided the estimates of nucleated cell counts. Sequenced by immunoSEQ multiplex PCR; TCRdb stores in-frame clones only, minus some. V, J and clone size are taken as reported in that table, and D and trimming were inferred from the DNA itself. The sample has roughly 160,000 clones; over 80% are singletons. Sequencing input: peripheral blood. The sequence was obtained from a woman of 80 years or more with COVID-19, enrolled during active disease.

The CDR3 bases are TGTGCCAGCAGTGAAACAACCCAGGCGGGCATCTCCTACGAGCAGTACTTC. It translates to CASSETTQAGISYEQYF. The rearrangement joins TRBV6-1 to TRBJ2-7; tentatively, D is TRBD2 (5 bases). V was trimmed by 2 bases and J by 0 bases, leaving 17 bases between them. Germline V gene lookup returns CDR1 MNHNS and CDR2 SASEGT. This CDR3 is built from 17 residues.